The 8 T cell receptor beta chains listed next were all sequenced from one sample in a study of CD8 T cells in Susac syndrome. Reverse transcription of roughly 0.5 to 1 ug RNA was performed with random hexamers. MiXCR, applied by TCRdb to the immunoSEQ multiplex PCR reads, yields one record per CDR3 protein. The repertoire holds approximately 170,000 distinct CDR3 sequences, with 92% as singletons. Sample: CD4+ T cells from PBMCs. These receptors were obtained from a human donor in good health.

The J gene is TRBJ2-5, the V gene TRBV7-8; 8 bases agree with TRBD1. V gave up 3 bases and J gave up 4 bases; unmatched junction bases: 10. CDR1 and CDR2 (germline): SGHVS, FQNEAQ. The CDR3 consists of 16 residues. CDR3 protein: CASSLAGGAWVETQYF. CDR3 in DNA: TGTGCCAGCAGCTTGGCAGGGGGCGCGTGGGTAGAGACCCAGTACTTC.

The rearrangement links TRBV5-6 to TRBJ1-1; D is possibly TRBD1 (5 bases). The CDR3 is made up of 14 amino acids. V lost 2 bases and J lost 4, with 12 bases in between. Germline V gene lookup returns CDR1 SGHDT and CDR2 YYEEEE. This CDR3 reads CASSFETGGTEAFF. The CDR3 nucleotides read TGTGCCAGCAGCTTCGAGACTGGGGGCACTGAAGCTTTCTTT.

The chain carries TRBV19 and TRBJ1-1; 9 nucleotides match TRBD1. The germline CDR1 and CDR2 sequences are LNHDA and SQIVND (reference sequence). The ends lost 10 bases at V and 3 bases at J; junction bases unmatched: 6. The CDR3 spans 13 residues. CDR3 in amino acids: CAIINRGHTEAFF. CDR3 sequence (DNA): TGTGCCATAATTAACAGGGGGCACACTGAAGCTTTCTTT.

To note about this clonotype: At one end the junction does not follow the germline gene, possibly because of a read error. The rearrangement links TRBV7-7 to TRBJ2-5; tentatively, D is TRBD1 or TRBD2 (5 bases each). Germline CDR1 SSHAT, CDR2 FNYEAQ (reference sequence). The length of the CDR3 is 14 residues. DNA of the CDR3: TGTGCTAGCAGCCCATGGGGGAATCAAGAGACCCAGTACTTC. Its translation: CASSPWGNQETQYF.

The CDR3 sequence is CSVGGRSVRGEQFF. DNA for the CDR3: TGCAGCGTTGGAGGGCGAAGCGTGCGTGGCGAGCAGTTCTTC. The rearrangement joins TRBV29-1 to TRBJ2-1; D is possibly TRBD2 (5 bases). CDR1 SQVTM and CDR2 ANQGSEA come from the germline V gene. V was cut by 4 bases and J by 10 bases, with 20 bases left in between. The CDR3 length is 14 residues.

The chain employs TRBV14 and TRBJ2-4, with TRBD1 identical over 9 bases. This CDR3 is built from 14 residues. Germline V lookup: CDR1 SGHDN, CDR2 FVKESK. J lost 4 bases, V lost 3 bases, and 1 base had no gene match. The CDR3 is CASSHGTGKNIQYF. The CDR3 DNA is TGTGCCAGCAGCCACGGGACAGGGAAAAACATTCAGTACTTC.

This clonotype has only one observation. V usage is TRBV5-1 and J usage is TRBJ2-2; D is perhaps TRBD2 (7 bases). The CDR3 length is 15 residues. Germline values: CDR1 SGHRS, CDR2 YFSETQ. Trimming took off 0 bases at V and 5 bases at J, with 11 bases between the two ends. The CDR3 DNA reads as TGCGCCAGCAGCTTGGTTGGGGGGGCGACCGGGGAGCTGTTTTTT. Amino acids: CASSLVGGATGELFF.

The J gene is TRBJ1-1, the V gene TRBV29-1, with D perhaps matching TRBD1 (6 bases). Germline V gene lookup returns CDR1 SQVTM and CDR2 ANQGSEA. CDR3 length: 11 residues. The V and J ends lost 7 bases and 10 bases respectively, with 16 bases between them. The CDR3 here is CSGIVRGRAFF. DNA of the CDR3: TGCAGCGGGATTGTCAGGGGCCGAGCTTTCTTT.